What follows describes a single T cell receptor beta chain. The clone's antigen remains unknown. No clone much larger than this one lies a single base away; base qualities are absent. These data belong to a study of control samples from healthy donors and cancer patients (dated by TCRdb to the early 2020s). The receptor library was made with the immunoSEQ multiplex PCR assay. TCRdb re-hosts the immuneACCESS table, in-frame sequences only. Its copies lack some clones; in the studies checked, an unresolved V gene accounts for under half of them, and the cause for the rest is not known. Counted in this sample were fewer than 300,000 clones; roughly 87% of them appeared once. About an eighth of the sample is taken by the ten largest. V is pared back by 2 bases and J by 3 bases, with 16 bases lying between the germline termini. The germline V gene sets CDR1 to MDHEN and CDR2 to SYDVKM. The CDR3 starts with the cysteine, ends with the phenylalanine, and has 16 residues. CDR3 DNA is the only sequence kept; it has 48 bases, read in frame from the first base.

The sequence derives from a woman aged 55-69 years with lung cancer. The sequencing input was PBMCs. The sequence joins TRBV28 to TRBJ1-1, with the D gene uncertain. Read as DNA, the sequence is TGTGCCAGCAGTTTACTAGGCACCTTCTTGGACACTGAAGCTTTCTTT. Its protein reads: CASSLLGTFLDTEAFF.